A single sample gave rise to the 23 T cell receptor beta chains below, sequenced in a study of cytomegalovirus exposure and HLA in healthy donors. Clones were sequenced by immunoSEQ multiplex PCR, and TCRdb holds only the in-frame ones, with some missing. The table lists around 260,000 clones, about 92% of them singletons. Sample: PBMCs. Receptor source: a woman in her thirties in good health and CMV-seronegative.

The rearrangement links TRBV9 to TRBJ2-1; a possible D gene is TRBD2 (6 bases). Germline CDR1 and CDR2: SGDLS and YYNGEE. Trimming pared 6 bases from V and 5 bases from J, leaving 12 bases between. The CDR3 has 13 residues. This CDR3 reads CASTGTVNNEQFF. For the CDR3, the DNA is TGTGCCAGCACCGGGACTGTAAACAATGAGCAGTTCTTC.

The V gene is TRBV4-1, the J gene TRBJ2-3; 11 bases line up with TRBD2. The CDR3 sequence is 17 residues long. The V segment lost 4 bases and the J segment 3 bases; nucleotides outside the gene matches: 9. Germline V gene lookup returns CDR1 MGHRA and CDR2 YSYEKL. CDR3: CASSLIAGGLGTDTQYF. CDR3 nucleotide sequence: TGCGCCAGCAGCCTCATAGCGGGAGGGCTGGGAACAGATACGCAGTATTTT.

The CDR3 sequence: CASSERVSSNEKLFF. In DNA, the CDR3 is TGTGCCAGCAGTGAGAGGGTCAGCTCTAATGAAAAACTGTTTTTT. This chain uses TRBV25-1 with TRBJ1-4; D ambiguous. The length of the CDR3 is 15 residues. CDR1 MGHDK and CDR2 SYGVNS come from the germline V gene. V was cut by 3 bases and J by 3 bases, with 11 bases left in between.

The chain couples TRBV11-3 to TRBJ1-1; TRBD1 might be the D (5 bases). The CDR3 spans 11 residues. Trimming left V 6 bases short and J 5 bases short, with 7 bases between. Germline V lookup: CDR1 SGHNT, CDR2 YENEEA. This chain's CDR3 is CASSGGTEAFF. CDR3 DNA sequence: TGTGCCAGCAGTGGGGGGACTGAAGCTTTCTTT.

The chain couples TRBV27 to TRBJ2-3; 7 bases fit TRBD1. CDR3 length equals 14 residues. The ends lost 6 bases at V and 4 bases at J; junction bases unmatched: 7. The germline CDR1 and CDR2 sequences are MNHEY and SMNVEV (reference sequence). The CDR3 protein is CASRTGMGADTQYF. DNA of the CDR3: TGTGCCAGCAGGACAGGGATGGGGGCAGATACGCAGTATTTT.

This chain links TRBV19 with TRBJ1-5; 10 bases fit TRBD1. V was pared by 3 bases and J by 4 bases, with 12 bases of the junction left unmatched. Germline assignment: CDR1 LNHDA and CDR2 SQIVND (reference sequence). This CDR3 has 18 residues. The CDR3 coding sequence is TGTGCCAGTAGTATTGCGGGACAGGGGCCTCGGGGGAATCAGCCCCAGCATTTT. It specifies CASSIAGQGPRGNQPQHF.

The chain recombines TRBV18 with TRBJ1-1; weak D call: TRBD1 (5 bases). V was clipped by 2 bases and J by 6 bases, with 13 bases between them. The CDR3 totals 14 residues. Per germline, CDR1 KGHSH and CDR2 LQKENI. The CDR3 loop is CASSPFGGKAEAFF. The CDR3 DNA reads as TGTGCCAGCTCACCATTCGGGGGGAAGGCTGAAGCTTTCTTT.

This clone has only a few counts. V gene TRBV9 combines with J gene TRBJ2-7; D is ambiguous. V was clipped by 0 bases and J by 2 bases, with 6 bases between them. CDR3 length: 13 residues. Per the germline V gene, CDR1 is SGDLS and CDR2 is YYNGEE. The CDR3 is CASSVGDAYEQYF. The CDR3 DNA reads TGTGCCAGCAGCGTAGGTGACGCCTACGAGCAGTACTTC. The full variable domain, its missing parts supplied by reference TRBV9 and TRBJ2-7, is DSGVTQTPKHLITATGQRVTLRCSPRSGDLSVYWYQQSLDQGLQFLIQYYNGEERAKGNILERFSAQQFPDLHSELNLSSLELGDSALYFCASSVGDAYEQYFGPGTRLTVT.

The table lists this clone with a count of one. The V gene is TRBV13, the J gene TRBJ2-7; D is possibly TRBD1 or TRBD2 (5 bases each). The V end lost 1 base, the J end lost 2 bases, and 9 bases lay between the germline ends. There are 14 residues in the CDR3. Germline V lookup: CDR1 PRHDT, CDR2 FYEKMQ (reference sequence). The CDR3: CASSLAPGPYEQYF. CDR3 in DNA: TGTGCCAGCAGCTTAGCTCCGGGACCCTACGAGCAGTACTTC.

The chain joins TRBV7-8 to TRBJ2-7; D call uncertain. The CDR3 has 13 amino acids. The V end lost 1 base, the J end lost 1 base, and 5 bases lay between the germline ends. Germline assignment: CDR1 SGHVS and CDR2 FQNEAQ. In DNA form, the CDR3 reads TGTGCCAGCAGCTTAGAGGAGTCCTACGAGCAGTACTTC. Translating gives CASSLEESYEQYF.

The CDR3 coding sequence is TGTGCCAGCAGTTTGGGGACAGGGTACAATGAGCAGTTCTTC. It yields the protein CASSLGTGYNEQFF. V gene TRBV27 combines with J gene TRBJ2-1, with 9 bases that match TRBD1. The trim removed 3 bases at V and 4 bases at J, leaving 1 base unmatched. The CDR3 length is 14 residues. Germline CDR1 MNHEY, CDR2 SMNVEV (reference sequence).

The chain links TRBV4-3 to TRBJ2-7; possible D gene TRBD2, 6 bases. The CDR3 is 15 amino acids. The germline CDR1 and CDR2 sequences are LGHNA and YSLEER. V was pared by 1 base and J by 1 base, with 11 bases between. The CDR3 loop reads CASSQVTGESYEQYF. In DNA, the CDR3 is TGCGCCAGCAGCCAAGTTACGGGAGAATCCTACGAGCAGTACTTC.

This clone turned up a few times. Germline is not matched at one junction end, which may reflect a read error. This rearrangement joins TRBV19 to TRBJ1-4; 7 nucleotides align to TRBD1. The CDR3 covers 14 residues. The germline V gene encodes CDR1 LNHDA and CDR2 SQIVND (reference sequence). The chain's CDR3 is CASSIGRGNERLFF. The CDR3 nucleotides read TGTGCCAGTAGTATAGGCAGGGGGAATGAAAGACTGTTTTTT.

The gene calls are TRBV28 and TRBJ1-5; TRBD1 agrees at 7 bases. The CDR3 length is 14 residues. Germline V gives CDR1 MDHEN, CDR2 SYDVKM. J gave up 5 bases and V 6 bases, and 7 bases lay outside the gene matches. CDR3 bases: TGTGCCAGCAGACCTCAGGGGGGACATCAGCCCCAGCATTTT. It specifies CASRPQGGHQPQHF.

The CDR3 reads CASSFKRDPGVEQYF. The DNA of the CDR3 is TGTGCCAGCAGTTTTAAGCGGGACCCTGGCGTGGAGCAGTACTTC. V usage is TRBV27 and J usage is TRBJ2-7; 7 positions match TRBD2. The CDR3 spans 15 residues. Per germline, CDR1 MNHEY and CDR2 SMNVEV (reference sequence). V lost 3 bases, J lost 7 bases, and 12 bases stayed unmatched.

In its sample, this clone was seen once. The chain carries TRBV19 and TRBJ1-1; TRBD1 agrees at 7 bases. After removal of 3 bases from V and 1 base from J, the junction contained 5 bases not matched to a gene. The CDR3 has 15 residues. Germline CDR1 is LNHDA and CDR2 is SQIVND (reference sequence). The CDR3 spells CASSIDRDTNTEAFF. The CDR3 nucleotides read TGTGCCAGTAGTATTGACAGGGATACGAACACTGAAGCTTTCTTT.

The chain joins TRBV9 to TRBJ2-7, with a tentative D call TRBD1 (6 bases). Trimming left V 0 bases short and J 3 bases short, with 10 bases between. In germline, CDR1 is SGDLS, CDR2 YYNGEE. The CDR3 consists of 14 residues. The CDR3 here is CASSVGGQDYEQYF. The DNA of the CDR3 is TGTGCCAGCAGCGTAGGGGGACAAGACTACGAGCAGTACTTC.

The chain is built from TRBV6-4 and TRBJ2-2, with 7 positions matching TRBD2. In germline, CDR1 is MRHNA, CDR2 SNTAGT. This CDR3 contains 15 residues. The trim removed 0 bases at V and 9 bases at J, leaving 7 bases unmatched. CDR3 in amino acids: CASSDSAGADRELFF. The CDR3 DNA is TGTGCCAGCAGTGACTCCGCGGGAGCGGACCGGGAGCTGTTTTTT.

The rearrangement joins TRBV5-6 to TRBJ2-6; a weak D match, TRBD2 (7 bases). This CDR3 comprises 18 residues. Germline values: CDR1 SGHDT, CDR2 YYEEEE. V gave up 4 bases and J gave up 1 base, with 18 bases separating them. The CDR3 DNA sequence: TGTGCCAGCAGCCGCAGGGGCCCGGGGGGATCTGGGGCCAACGTCCTGACTTTC. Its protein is CASSRRGPGGSGANVLTF.

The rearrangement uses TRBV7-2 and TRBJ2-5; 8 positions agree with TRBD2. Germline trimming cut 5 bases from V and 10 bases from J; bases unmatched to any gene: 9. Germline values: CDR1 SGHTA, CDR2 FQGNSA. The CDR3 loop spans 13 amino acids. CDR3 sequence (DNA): TGTGCCAGCAGCCCTCGGACTAGCTTAATCCAGTACTTC. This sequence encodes CASSPRTSLIQYF.

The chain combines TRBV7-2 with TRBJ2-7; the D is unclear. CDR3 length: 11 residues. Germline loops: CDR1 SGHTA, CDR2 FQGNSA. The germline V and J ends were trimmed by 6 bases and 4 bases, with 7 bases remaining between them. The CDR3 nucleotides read TGTGCCAGCAGTCCCGGTTACGAGCAGTACTTC. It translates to CASSPGYEQYF.

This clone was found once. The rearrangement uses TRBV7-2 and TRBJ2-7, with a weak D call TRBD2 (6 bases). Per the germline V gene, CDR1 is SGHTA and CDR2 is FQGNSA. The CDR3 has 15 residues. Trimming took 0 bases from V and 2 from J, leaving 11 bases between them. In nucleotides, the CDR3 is TGTGCCAGCAGCTTAGCGGGGGGTAAGGCCTACGAGCAGTACTTC. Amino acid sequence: CASSLAGGKAYEQYF. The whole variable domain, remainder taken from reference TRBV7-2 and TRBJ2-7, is GAGVSQSPSNKVTEKGKDVELRCDPISGHTALYWYRQSLGQGLEFLIYFQGNSAPDKSGLPSDRFSAERTGGSVSTLTIQRTQQEDSAVYLCASSLAGGKAYEQYFGPGTRLTVT.

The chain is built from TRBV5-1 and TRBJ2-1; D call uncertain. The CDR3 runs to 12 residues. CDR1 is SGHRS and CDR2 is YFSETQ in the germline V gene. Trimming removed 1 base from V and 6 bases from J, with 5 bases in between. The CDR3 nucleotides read TGCGCCAGCAGCTTGCGCGCCAATGAGCAGTTCTTC. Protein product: CASSLRANEQFF.